Listed below are T cell receptor beta chains from one sample, sequenced in a study of neurological immune-mediated disorders. TCRdb redid the calling of the 5' RACE reads with MiXCR, one entry per CDR3 protein. The sample consists of about 80,000 distinct CDR3 sequences, 5.8% of them appearing once. Sequenced sample: PBMCs. The receptors come from a woman aged 55-70 years with multiple sclerosis. The CDR3 runs from the conserved cysteine through the conserved F or W. Fields, in order: V gene, clone size, J gene, D gene, CDR3 DNA, CDR3 protein. D genes are given only for firm matches. Not all rows give a size; the values are once, few, many and, for expanded clones, a class.

>TRBV5-1|many|TRBJ1-1|.
TGCGCCAGCAGCTTGGCCAGGGGACATACTGAAGCTTTCTTT
CASSLARGHTEAFF
>TRBV20-1|many|TRBJ2-2|.
TGCAGTGCCAGAGGCGCTCTTCGAAGCGGGGAGCTGTTTTTT
CSARGALRSGELFF
>TRBV29-1|many|TRBJ1-2|.
TGCAGCGTTGGCCAGGGGCAGAGAGTCTATGGCTACACCTTC
CSVGQGQRVYGYTF
>TRBV5-1|many|TRBJ1-4|.
TGCGCCAGCAGCTTGGGGGCAAGCGCAACTAATGAAAAACTGTTTTTT
CASSLGASATNEKLFF
>TRBV7-8|many|TRBJ2-4|.
TGTGCCAGCAGCCGCGGAAGGGGCATTCAGTACTTC
CASSRGRGIQYF
>TRBV27|many|TRBJ1-4|.
TGTGCCAGCAAATGGGGGAAGGGGTACCTCCCTGATGAAAAACTGTTTTTT
CASKWGKGYLPDEKLFF
>TRBV18|.|TRBJ2-7|.
TGTGCCAGCTCACCAATGGGGGCTCCCTACGAGCAGTACTTC
CASSPMGAPYEQYF
>TRBV7-8|many|TRBJ1-5|TRBD1
TGTGCCAGCAGCCCGGGGACAGGGGGGGGTCAGCCCCAGCATTTT
CASSPGTGGGQPQHF
>TRBV3-1|many|TRBJ1-5|.
TGTGCCAGCAGCCAGTTACAGGGAAGCAATCAGCCCCAGCATTTT
CASSQLQGSNQPQHF
>TRBV12-3/TRBV12-4|.|TRBJ2-1|.
TGTGCCAGCAGTTTAGTACAGGGACACGAGCAGTTCTTC
CASSLVQGHEQFF
>TRBV21-1|many|TRBJ2-7|.
TGTGCCAGCAGCCGAGCCTTTCGGGACATGAACACCTACGAGCAGTACTTC
CASSRAFRDMNTYEQYF
>TRBV6-2/TRBV6-3|many|TRBJ2-5|.
TGTGCCAGCAGTTACGGTGGAGCCCAAGAGACCCAGTACTTC
CASSYGGAQETQYF
>TRBV18|.|TRBJ2-1|.
TGTGCCAGCTCACCCCTCGGGAGCTCCTACAATGAGCAGTTCTTC
CASSPLGSSYNEQFF
>TRBV12-3/TRBV12-4|many|TRBJ2-1|TRBD2
TGTGCCAGCAGTTTCTTGGCGGGGGTCAGCTCCTACAATGAGCAGTTCTTC
CASSFLAGVSSYNEQFF
>TRBV27|.|TRBJ2-5|.
TGTGCCAGCCGTCTAACAGGCGAAGAGACCCAGTACTTC
CASRLTGEETQYF
>TRBV6-6|many|TRBJ1-1|TRBD1
TGTGCCAGCAGTTCGGACAGGCTCACTGAAGCTTTCTTT
CASSSDRLTEAFF
>TRBV7-7|many|TRBJ2-5|TRBD2
TGTGCTAGCAGCCGTAGCGGGGAGGGAGAGACCCAGTACTTC
CASSRSGEGETQYF
>TRBV20-1|many|TRBJ1-5|.
TGCAGTGCTAGCCCTCGACAGGATCTTAGCAATCAGCCCCAGCATTTT
CSASPRQDLSNQPQHF
>TRBV18|few|TRBJ1-2|.
TGTGCCAGCTCACGGGGAGCCCTCCCTAACTATGGCTACACCTTC
CASSRGALPNYGYTF
>TRBV6-1|many|TRBJ2-5|.
TGTGCCAGCAGTGAAGCGTTAAGGGGACTGAGGTACCAAGAGACCCAGTACTTC
CASSEALRGLRYQETQYF
>TRBV11-2|many|TRBJ2-5|TRBD2
TGTGCCAGCAGCCCCAGGACTAGCGGGGAAAAAAAAGAGACCCAGTACTTC
CASSPRTSGEKKETQYF
>TRBV20-1|.|TRBJ2-3|.
TGCAGTGCTAGAGCAGAAAAGGGCACAGATACGCAGTATTTT
CSARAEKGTDTQYF
>TRBV6-4|many|TRBJ2-3|.
TGTGCCAGCAGCGACCGCACAGATACGCAGTATTTT
CASSDRTDTQYF
>TRBV5-1|many|TRBJ2-5|.
TGCGCCAGCAGCCTCAGGGGGGGACAGGAAGAGACCCAGTACTTC
CASSLRGGQEETQYF
>TRBV5-1|many|TRBJ2-3|.
TGCGCCAGCAGCTTGGTTGGGGTTATCACAGATACGCAGTATTTT
CASSLVGVITDTQYF
>TRBV3-1|many|TRBJ1-1|.
TGTGCCAGCAGCCCGGACACCCTCATGAACACTGAAGCTTTCTTT
CASSPDTLMNTEAFF
>TRBV7-2|many|TRBJ1-2|.
TGTGCCAGCAGCCTTCAGGGGACTTTGTATGGCTACACCTTC
CASSLQGTLYGYTF
>TRBV4-1|many|TRBJ2-5|TRBD1
TGCGCCAGCAGCCCCCCCGGACAGGAAGAGACCCAGTACTTC
CASSPPGQEETQYF
>TRBV3-1|many|TRBJ2-7|.
TGTGCCAGCAGTCGTTTTGGGGACACCTCCTACGAGCAGTACTTC
CASSRFGDTSYEQYF
>TRBV27|many|TRBJ2-6|.
TGTGCCAGCAGTTCGCACCAGAGCTCTGGGGCCAACGTCCTGACTTTC
CASSSHQSSGANVLTF
>TRBV4-1|many|TRBJ1-4|TRBD1
TGCGCCAGCAGCCAAGAGCCAGGGACAGATGAAAAACTGTTTTTT
CASSQEPGTDEKLFF
>TRBV27|many|TRBJ1-1|.
TGTGCCAGCAGTTTATACTGGAACACTGAAGCTTTCTTT
CASSLYWNTEAFF
>TRBV7-7|many|TRBJ2-1|TRBD2
TGTGCTAGCAGCTTAGGGGCAGGGAGGGATGAGCAGTTCTTC
CASSLGAGRDEQFF
>TRBV7-8|many|TRBJ2-7|TRBD1
TGTGCCAGCAGCTTAACAGGGGACTACGAGCAGTACTTC
CASSLTGDYEQYF
>TRBV7-2|many|TRBJ1-2|.
TGTGCCAGCAGCCCACGGAGAGCCTATGGCTACACCTTC
CASSPRRAYGYTF
>TRBV5-1|many|TRBJ1-1|TRBD1
TGCGCCAGCACAAGGACAGGGGTGGACACTGAAGCTTTCTTT
CASTRTGVDTEAFF
>TRBV5-6|.|TRBJ2-4|.
TGTGCCAGCAGCTTTAACTTAGCCAAAAACATTCAGTACTTC
CASSFNLAKNIQYF
>TRBV5-5|many|TRBJ1-5|.
TGTGCCAGCAGCTTGATACAGGGCAATCAGCCCCAGCATTTT
CASSLIQGNQPQHF
>TRBV7-9|medium-sized|TRBJ2-7|.
TGTGCCAGCAGCTATCTCTCCTACGAGCAGTACTTC
CASSYLSYEQYF
>TRBV20-1|many|TRBJ2-5|.
TGCAGTGTGATCGAAATAGGGCGGGAGACCCAGTACTTC
CSVIEIGRETQYF
>TRBV20-1|.|TRBJ1-2|.
TGCAGTGCTATCCCCACAGGGAGCGGGGGCTATGGCTACACCTTC
CSAIPTGSGGYGYTF
>TRBV6-6|many|TRBJ2-5|.
TGTGCCAGCAGTTACTCGGGCAGAACCCAAGAGACCCAGTACTTC
CASSYSGRTQETQYF
>TRBV5-1|many|TRBJ2-3|TRBD1
TGCGCCAGCAGCCCGTCCCCAGGGGGCAAAACAGATACGCAGTATTTT
CASSPSPGGKTDTQYF
>TRBV7-2|many|TRBJ1-5|.
TGTGCCAGCAGCTTAGGGGGGCACAGGCCCCAGCATTTT
CASSLGGHRPQHF
>TRBV12-3/TRBV12-4|many|TRBJ2-7|.
TGTGCCAGTCGCTGGGGAGACGAGCAGTACTTC
CASRWGDEQYF
>TRBV14|many|TRBJ1-2|.
TGTGCCAGCAGCCAAGCGCGGAACTATGGCTACACCTTC
CASSQARNYGYTF
>TRBV6-5|.|TRBJ2-7|TRBD1
TGTGCCAGCGGGACAGGGTCCAACGAGCAGTACTTC
CASGTGSNEQYF
>TRBV20-1|many|TRBJ1-4|.
TGCAGTACACAGGTGCGGGGGGAAAAACTGTTTTTT
CSTQVRGEKLFF
>TRBV5-1|many|TRBJ1-2|.
TGCGCCAGCAGCTTGCTCTCGGCCCAGGGCTATGGCTACACCTTC
CASSLLSAQGYGYTF
>TRBV15|many|TRBJ2-4|.
TGTGCCACCAGAACAACAGGGTCAGCCAAAAACATTCAGTACTTC
CATRTTGSAKNIQYF
>TRBV20-1|many|TRBJ2-7|.
TGCAGTGCTAGAAACAGGGACGAGCAGTACTTC
CSARNRDEQYF
>TRBV5-1|few|TRBJ2-3|.
TGCGCCAGCAGCTTTGAGAGGCCCCCACAGTATTTT
CASSFERPPQYF